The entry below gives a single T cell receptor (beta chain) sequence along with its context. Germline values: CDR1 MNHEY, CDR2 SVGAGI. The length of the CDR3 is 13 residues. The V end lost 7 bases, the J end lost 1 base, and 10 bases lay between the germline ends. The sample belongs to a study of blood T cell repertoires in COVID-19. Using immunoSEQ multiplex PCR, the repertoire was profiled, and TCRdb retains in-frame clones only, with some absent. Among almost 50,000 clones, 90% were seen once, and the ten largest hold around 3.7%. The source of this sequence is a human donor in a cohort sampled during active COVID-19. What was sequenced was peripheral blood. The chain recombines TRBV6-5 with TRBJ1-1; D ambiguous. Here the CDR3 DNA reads TGTGCCAGCACCGTCACGGGGAACACTGAAGCTTTCTTT. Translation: CASTVTGNTEAFF.